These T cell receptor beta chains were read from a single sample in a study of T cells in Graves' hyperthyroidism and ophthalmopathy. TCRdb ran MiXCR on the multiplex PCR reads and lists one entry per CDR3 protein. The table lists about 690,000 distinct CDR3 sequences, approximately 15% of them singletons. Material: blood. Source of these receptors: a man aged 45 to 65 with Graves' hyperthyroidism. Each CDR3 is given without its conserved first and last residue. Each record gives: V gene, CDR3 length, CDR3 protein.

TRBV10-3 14 AISEQLQGKSAEAF
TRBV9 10 ASGLASNVLT
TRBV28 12 ASSWGQGYNEQF
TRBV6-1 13 ASTRDRPHNSPLH
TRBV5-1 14 ASKIQGGSGANVLT
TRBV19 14 ASSPQDRVRNEKLF
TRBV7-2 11 ASSLTSRNEQF
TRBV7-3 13 ASSTHRTRREKLF
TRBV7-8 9 ASSQSGGQF
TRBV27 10 ASNPLDYEQY
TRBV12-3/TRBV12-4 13 ASSQYSQQNQPQH
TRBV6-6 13 ASSYGTAGAQTQY
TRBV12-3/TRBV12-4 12 ASSLGGRNTEAF
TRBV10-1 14 ASSESGTSTYNEQF
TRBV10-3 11 AISEDRRDEQF
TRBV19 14 ASSIAGLAGADTQY
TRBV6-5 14 ASSYSTGLSEETQY
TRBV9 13 ASSVEGPAYNEQF
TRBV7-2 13 ASSPRWGQGQPQH
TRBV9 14 ASSVGSGRDYNEQF
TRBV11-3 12 ASSLVDSGDEQF